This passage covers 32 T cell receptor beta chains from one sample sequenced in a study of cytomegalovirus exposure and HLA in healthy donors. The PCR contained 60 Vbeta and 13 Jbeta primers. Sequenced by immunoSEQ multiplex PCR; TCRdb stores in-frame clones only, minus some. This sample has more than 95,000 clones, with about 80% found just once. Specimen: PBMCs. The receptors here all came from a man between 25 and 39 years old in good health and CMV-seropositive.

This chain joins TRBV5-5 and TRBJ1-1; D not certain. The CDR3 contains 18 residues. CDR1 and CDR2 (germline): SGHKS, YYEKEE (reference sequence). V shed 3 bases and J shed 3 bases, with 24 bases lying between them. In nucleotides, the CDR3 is TGTGCCAGCAGCTCACTTCCGGGAGGCCCAGCGACGTACACTGAAGCTTTCTTT. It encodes CASSSLPGGPATYTEAFF.

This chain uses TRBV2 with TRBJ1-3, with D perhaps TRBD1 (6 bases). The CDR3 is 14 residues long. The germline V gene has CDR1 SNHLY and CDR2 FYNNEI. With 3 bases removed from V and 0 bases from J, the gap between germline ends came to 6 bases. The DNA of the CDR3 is TGTGCCAGCAGTGACAGGGGCTCTGGAAACACCATATATTTT. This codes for CASSDRGSGNTIYF.

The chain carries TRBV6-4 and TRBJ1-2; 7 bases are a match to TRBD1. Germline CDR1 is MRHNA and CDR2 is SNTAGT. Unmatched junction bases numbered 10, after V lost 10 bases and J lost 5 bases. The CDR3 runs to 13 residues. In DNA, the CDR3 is TGTGCCACCGCCGAAGGGACAGCATATGGCTACACCTTC. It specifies CATAEGTAYGYTF.

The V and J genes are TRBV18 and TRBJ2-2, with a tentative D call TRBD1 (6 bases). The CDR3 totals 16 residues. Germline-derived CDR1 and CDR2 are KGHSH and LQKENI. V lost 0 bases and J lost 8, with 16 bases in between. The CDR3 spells CASSPPGSQGAGELFF. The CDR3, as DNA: TGTGCCAGCTCACCACCGGGGTCACAGGGCGCGGGGGAGCTGTTTTTT.

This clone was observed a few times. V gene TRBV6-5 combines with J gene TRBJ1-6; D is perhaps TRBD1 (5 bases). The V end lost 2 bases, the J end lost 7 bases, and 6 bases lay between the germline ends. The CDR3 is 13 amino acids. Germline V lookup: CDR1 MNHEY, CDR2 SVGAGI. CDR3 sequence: CASSYDSNSPLHF. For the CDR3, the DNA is TGTGCCAGCAGTTACGACAGCAATTCACCCCTCCACTTT.

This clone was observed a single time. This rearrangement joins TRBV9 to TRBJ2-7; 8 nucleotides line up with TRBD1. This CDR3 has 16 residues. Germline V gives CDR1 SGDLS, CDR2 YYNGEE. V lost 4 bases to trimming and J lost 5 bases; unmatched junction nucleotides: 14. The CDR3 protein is CASSKETWTGNNEQYF. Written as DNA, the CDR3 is TGTGCCAGCAGCAAAGAAACCTGGACAGGGAACAACGAGCAGTACTTC. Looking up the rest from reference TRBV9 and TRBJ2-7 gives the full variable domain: DSGVTQTPKHLITATGQRVTLRCSPRSGDLSVYWYQQSLDQGLQFLIQYYNGEERAKGNILERFSAQQFPDLHSELNLSSLELGDSALYFCASSKETWTGNNEQYFGPGTRLTVT.

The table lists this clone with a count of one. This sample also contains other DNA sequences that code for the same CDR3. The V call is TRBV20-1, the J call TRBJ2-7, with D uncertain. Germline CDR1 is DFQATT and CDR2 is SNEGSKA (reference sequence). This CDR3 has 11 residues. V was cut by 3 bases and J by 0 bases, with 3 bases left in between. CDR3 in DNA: TGCAGTGCTAGCCGCTCCTACGAGCAGTACTTC. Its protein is CSASRSYEQYF.

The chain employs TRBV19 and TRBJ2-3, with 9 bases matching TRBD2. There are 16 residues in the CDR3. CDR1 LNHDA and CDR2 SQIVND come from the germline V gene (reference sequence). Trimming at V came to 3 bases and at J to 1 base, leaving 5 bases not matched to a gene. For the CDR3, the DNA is TGTGCCAGTAGTATTGGAGTAGCGGGGGGCACAGATACGCAGTATTTT. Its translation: CASSIGVAGGTDTQYF.

CDR3 sequence reads: CASSSSGANVLTF. The CDR3 bases are TGTGCCAGCAGTTCGTCCGGGGCCAACGTCCTGACTTTC. The chain is built from TRBV6-1 and TRBJ2-6; D is unresolved. Germline lookup yields CDR1 MNHNS and CDR2 SASEGT. The CDR3 contains 13 residues. V was pared by 5 bases and J by 4 bases, with 6 bases between.

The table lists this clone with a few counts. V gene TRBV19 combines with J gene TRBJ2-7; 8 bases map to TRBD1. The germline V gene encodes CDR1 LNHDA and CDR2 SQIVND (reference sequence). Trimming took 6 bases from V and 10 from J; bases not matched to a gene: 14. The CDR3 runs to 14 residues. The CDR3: CASRGPGQVGAQYF. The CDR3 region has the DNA TGTGCCAGTAGGGGGCCGGGACAGGTCGGGGCACAGTACTTC.

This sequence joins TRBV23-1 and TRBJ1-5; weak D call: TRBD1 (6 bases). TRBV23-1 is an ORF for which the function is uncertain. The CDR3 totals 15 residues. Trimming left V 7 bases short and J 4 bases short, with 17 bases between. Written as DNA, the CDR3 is TGCGCCAGCAACCGAGGGGGGCGGGGGAATCAGCCCCAGCATTTT. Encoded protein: CASNRGGRGNQPQHF.

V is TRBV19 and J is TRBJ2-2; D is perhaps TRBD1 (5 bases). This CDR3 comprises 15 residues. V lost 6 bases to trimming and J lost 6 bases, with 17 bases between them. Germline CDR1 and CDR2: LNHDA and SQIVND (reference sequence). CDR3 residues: CASRQGAGQSGELFF. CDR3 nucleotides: TGTGCCAGTAGGCAAGGGGCAGGTCAGTCCGGGGAGCTGTTTTTT.

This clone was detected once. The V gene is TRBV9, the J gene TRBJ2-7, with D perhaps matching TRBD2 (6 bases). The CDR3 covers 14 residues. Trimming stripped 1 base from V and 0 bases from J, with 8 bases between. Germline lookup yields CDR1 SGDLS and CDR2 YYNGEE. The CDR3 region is CASSVRDSSYEQYF. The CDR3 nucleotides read TGTGCCAGCAGCGTAAGGGACTCCTCCTACGAGCAGTACTTC.

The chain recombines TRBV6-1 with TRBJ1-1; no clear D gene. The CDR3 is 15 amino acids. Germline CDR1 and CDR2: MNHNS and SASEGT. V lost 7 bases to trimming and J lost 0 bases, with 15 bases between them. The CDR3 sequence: CASNYRIPMNTEAFF. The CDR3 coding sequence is TGTGCCAGCAACTACCGGATCCCCATGAACACTGAAGCTTTCTTT.

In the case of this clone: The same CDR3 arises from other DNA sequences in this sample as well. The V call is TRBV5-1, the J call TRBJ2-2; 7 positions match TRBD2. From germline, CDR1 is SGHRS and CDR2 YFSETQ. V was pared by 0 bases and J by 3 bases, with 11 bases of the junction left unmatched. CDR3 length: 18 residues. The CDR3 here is CASSLGAGTIFDTGELFF. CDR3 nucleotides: TGCGCCAGCAGCTTGGGTGCGGGGACTATTTTTGACACCGGGGAGCTGTTTTTT. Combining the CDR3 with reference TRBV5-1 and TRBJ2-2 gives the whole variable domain KAGVTQTPRYLIKTRGQQVTLSCSPISGHRSVSWYQQTPGQGLQFLFEYFSETQRNKGNFPGRFSGRQFSNSRSEMNVSTLELGDSALYLCASSLGAGTIFDTGELFFGEGSRLTVL.

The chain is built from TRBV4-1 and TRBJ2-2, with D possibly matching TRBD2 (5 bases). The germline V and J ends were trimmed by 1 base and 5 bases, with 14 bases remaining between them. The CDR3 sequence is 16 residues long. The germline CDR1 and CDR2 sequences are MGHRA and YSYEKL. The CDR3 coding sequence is TGCGCCAGCAGCCAAGCAGGAGGCAGTCGGACCGGGGAGCTGTTTTTT. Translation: CASSQAGGSRTGELFF.

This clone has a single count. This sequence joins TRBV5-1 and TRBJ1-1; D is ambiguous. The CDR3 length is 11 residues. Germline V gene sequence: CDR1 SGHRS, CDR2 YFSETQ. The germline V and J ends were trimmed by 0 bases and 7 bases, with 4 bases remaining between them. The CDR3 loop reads CASSLGSEAFF. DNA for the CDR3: TGCGCCAGCAGCTTGGGCAGTGAAGCTTTCTTT.

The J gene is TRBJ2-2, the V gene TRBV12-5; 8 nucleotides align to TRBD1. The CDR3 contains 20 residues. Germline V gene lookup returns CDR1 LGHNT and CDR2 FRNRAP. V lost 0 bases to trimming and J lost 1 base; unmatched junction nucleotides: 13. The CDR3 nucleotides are TGTGCTAGTGGTTTGGTGTTTGGCAGGGGGCTCGGTGGGAACACCGGGGAGCTGTTTTTT. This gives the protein CASGLVFGRGLGGNTGELFF.

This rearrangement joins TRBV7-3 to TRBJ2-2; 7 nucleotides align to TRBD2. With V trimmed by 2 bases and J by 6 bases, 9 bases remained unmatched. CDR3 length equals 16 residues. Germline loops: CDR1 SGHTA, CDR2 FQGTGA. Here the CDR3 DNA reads TGTGCCAGCAGCTTATTTCCCAGCGGGGTGGCCGGGGAGCTGTTTTTT. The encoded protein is CASSLFPSGVAGELFF.

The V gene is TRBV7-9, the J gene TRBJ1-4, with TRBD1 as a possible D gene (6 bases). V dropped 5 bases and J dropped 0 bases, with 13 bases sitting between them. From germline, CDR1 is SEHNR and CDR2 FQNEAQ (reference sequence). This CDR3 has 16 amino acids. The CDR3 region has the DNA TGTGCCAGCAGCATCGGACAGCGCTCAACTAATGAAAAACTGTTTTTT. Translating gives CASSIGQRSTNEKLFF.

CDR3 DNA: TGTGCCAGCGGGGACAGGGGAATACCTGAAGCTTTCTTT. Protein product: CASGDRGIPEAFF. This sequence joins TRBV7-9 and TRBJ1-1; 10 nucleotides line up with TRBD1. The CDR3 is 13 residues long. CDR1 and CDR2 from the germline V gene are SEHNR and FQNEAQ (reference sequence). The V gene end was trimmed by 8 bases and the J gene end by 6 bases; junction bases not matched to a gene: 6.

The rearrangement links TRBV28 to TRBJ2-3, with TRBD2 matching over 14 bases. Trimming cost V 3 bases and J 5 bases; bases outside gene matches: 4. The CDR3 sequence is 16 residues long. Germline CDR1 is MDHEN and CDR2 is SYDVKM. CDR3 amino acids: CASSFPTSGGEDTQYF. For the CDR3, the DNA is TGTGCCAGCAGTTTCCCGACTAGCGGGGGGGAAGATACGCAGTATTTT.

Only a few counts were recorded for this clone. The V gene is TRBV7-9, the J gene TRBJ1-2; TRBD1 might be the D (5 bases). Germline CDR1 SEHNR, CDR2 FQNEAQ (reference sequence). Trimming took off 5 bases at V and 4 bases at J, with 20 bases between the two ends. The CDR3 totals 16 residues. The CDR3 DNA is TGTGCCAGCAGCCGTACAGGAGCCCGCGTGATCTATGGCTACACCTTC. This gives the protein CASSRTGARVIYGYTF. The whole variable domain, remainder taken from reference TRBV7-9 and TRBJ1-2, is DTGVSQNPRHKITKRGQNVTFRCDPISEHNRLYWYRQTLGQGPEFLTYFQNEAQLEKSRLLSDRFSAERPKGSFSTLEIQRTEQGDSAMYLCASSRTGARVIYGYTFGSGTRLTVV.

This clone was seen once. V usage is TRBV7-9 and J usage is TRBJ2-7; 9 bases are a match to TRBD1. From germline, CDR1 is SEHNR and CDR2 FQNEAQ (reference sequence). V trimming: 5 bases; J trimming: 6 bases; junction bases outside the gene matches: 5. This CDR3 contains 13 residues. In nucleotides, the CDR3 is TGTGCCAGCAGCCCTACAGGGGGCCTCGAGCAGTACTTC. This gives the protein CASSPTGGLEQYF.

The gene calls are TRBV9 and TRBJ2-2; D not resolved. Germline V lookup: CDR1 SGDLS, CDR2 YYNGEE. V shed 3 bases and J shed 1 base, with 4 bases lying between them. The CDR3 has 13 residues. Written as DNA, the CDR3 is TGTGCCAGCAGCGCCAAGAACACCGGGGAGCTGTTTTTT. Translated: CASSAKNTGELFF.

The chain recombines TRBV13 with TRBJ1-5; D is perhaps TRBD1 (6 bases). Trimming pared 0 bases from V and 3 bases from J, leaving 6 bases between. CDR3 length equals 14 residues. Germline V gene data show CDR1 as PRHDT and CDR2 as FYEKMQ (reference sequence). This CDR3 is CASSLGGHNQPQHF. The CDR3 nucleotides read TGTGCCAGCAGCTTAGGGGGACACAATCAGCCCCAGCATTTT.

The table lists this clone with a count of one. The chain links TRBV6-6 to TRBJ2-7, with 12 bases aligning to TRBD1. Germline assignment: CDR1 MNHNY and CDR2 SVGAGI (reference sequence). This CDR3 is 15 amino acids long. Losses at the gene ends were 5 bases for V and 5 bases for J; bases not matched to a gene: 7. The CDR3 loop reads CASSTAGTGGHEQYF. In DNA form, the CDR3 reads TGTGCCAGCAGTACCGCGGGGACAGGGGGCCACGAGCAGTACTTC.

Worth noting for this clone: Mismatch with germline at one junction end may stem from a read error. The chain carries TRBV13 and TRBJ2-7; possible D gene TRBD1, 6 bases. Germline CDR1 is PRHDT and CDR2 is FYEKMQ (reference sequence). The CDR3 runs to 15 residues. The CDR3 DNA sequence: TGTGCCAGCAGCGTAGGGTACAGGGTTACCGTCGAGCAGTACTTC. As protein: CASSVGYRVTVEQYF.

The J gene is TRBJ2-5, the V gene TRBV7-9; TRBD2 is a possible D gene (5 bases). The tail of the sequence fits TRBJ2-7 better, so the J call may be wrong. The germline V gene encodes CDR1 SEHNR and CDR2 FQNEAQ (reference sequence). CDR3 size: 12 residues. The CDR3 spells CASSRGFYEQYF. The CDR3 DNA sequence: TGTGCCAGCAGCCGAGGGTTCTACGAGCAGTACTTC.

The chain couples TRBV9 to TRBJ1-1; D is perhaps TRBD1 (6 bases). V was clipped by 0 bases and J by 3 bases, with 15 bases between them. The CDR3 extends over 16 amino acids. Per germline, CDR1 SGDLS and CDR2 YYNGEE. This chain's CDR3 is CASSVDGGGGHTEAFF. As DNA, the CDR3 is TGTGCCAGCAGCGTAGACGGAGGGGGGGGGCACACTGAAGCTTTCTTT.

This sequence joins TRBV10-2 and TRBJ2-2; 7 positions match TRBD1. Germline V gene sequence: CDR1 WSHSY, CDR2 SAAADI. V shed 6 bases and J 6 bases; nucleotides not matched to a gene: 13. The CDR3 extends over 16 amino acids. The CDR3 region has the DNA TGCGCCAGCAGGCGACCCGGGACAGCTAGCTCCGGGGAGCTGTTTTTT. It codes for CASRRPGTASSGELFF.

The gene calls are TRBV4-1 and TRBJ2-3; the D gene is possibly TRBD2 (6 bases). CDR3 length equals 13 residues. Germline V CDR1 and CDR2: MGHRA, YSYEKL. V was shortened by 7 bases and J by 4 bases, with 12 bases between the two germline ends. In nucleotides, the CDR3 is TGCGCCAGCACCGCCGGGAGAGCAGATACGCAGTATTTT. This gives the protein CASTAGRADTQYF.